The entry below describes one T cell receptor beta chain. This specimen belongs to a study of CD8+ T cells in alopecia areata. From germline, CDR1 is SNHLY and CDR2 FYNNEI. The CDR3 has 15 residues. V lost 1 base and J lost 0, with 10 bases in between. In each case, RNA was isolated and then reverse transcribed into cDNA as the sequencing template. Profiled with immunoSEQ multiplex PCR; TCRdb holds only in-frame clones, not every one. Here the sample spans approximately 99,000 clones, 45% to 70% being singletons. The chain combines TRBV2 with TRBJ2-7; D might be TRBD1 or TRBD2, each matching 5 bases. This clonotype was obtained from a human donor in good health. The sample was CD8+ T cells sorted from blood. CDR3 DNA sequence: TGTGCCAGCAGTGAAGGGGGGTCTGACTCCTACGAGCAGTACTTC. Translated: CASSEGGSDSYEQYF. Looking up the rest from reference TRBV2 and TRBJ2-7 gives the full variable domain: EPEVTQTPSHQVTQMGQEVILRCVPISNHLYFYWYRQILGQKVEFLVSFYNNEISEKSEIFDDQFSVERPDGSNFTLKIRSTKLEDSAMYFCASSEGGSDSYEQYFGPGTRLTVT.